This T cell receptor beta chain was observed in a study of T cells in Graves' hyperthyroidism and ophthalmopathy. This clonotype was counted many times. Amplified TCR beta CDR3 regions came from RNA transcripts. HTBI primers were used for first-round RT-PCR of the TCR CDR3. Each CDR3 protein gets one entry after TCRdb re-called the multiplex PCR reads with MiXCR. The sample consists of roughly 500,000 distinct CDR3 sequences, about half of them appearing once. Patients having uncontrolled infection, another autoimmune disease, pregnancy or lactation were not included. Clinical symptoms, serum thyroxine and TRAb, thyroid ultrasound and orbital computed tomography were used for the diagnoses. V was trimmed by 0 bases and J by 13 bases, leaving 10 bases between them. The germline V gene encodes CDR1 MGHDK and CDR2 SYGVNS. The CDR3 contains 13 residues.

This sequence was found in an adult woman with Graves' disease, either hyperthyroidism or ophthalmopathy (not recorded which). The rearrangement joins TRBV25-1 to TRBJ1-6, with unresolved D. The sequencing sample was made of peripheral blood or thyroid tissue (not recorded which). The CDR3 spells CASSEYLRRPLHF. CDR3 DNA sequence: TGTGCCAGCAGTGAATATCTCCGACGTCCCCTCCACTTT.